This TCR beta chain was retrieved from a study of preoperative IRX-2 immunotherapy in early breast cancer. Treatment defined: preoperative locoregional IRX-2 cytokine immunotherapy. Some clones are missing from TCRdb's copy, which holds only in-frame ones; the method was immunoSEQ multiplex PCR. Among roughly 25,000 clones listed, approximately 95% were seen once. V was trimmed by 7 bases and J by 6 bases, leaving 22 bases between them. Germline assignment: CDR1 LNHDA and CDR2 SQIVND (reference sequence). The CDR3 contains 16 residues. This rearrangement joins TRBV19 to TRBJ2-1; D is perhaps TRBD1 (6 bases). Here the sequenced sample was tumor tissue, taken after IRX-2 immunotherapy. This sequence was found in a human donor with breast cancer. This chain's CDR3 is CASNGRGTPYFNEQFF. The CDR3 DNA follows: TGTGCCAGTAATGGACGAGGGACACCTTACTTCAATGAGCAGTTCTTC. Using reference TRBV19 and TRBJ2-1 for the parts outside the CDR3, the full variable domain is DGGITQSPKYLFRKEGQNVTLSCEQNLNHDAMYWYRQDPGQGLRLIYYSQIVNDFQKGDIAEGYSVSREKKESFPLTVTSAQKNPTAFYLCASNGRGTPYFNEQFFGPGTRLTVL.